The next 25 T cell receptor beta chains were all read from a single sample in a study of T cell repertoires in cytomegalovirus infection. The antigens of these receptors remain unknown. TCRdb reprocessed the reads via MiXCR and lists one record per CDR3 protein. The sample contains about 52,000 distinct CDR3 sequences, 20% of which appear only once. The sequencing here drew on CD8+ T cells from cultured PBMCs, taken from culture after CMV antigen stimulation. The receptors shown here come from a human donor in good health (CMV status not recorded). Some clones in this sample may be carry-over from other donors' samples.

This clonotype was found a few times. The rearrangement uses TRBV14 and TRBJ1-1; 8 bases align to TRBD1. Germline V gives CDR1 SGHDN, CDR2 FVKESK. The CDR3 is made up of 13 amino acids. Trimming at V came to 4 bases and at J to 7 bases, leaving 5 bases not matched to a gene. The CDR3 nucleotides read TGTGCCAGCAGCCGTGGACAGGGCCGTGAAGCTTTCTTT. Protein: CASSRGQGREAFF. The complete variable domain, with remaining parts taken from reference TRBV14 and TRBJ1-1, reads EAGVTQFPSHSVIEKGQTVTLRCDPISGHDNLYWYRRVMGKEIKFLLHFVKESKQDESGMPNNRFLAERTGGTYSTLKVQPAELEDSGVYFCASSRGQGREAFFGQGTRLTVV.

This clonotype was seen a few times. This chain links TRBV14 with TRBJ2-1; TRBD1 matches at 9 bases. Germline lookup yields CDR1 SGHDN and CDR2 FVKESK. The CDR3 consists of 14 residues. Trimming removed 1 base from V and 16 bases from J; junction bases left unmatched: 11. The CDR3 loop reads CASSQGSTGTGHFF. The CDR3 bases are TGTGCCAGCAGCCAAGGATCCACCGGGACAGGGCACTTCTTC.

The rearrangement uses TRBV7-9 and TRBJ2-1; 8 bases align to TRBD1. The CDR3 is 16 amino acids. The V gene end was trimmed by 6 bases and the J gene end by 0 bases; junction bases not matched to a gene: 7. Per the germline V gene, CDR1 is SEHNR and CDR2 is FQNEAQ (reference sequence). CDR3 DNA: TGTGCCAGCAGGTTCCGGGACAGGAACTCCTACAATGAGCAGTTCTTC. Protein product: CASRFRDRNSYNEQFF.

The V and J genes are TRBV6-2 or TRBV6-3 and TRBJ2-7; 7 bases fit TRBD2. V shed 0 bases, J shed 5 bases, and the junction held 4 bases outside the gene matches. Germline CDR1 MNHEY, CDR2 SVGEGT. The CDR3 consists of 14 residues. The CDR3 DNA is TGTGCCAGCAGTTACTCGGGACTAATCGACGAGCAGTACTTC. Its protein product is CASSYSGLIDEQYF.

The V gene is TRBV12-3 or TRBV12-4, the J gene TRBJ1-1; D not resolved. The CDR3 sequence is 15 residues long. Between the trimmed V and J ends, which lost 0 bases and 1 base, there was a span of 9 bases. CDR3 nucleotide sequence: TGTGCCAGCAGTTTAGCGTTTGACAAGAACACTGAAGCTTTCTTT. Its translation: CASSLAFDKNTEAFF.

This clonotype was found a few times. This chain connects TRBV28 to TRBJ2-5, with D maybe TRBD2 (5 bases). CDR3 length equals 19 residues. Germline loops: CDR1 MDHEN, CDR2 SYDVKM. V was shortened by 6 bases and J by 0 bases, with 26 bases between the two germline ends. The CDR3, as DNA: TGTGCCAGCAGCTCTTCCCGATCCTATCGAGCGGAGTACCAAGAGACCCAGTACTTC. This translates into CASSSSRSYRAEYQETQYF. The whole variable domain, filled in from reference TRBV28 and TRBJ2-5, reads DVKVTQSSRYLVKRTGEKVFLECVQDMDHENMFWYRQDPGLGLRLIYFSYDVKMKEKGDIPEGYSVSREKKERFSLILESASTNQTSMYLCASSSSRSYRAEYQETQYFGPGTRLLVL.

CDR3 residues: CASSQVNWGIAEQYF. The CDR3 DNA reads as TGTGCCAGCAGCCAAGTTAATTGGGGAATCGCCGAGCAGTACTTC. The gene calls are TRBV14 and TRBJ2-7, with D unclear. CDR1 and CDR2 from the germline V gene are SGHDN and FVKESK. Trimming stripped 1 base from V and 6 bases from J, with 16 bases between. This CDR3 region has 15 residues.

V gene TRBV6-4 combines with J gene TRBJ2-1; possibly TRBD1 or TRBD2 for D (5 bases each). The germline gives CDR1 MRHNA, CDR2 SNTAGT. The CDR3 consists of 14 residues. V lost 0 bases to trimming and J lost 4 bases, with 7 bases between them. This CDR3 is CASSDSGDYNEQFF. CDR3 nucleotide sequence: TGTGCCAGCAGTGACTCGGGGGATTACAATGAGCAGTTCTTC.

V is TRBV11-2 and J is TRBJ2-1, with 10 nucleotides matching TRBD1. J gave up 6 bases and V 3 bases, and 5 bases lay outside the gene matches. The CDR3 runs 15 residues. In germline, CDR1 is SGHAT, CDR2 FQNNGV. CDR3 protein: CASSLGTGVGNEQFF. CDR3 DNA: TGTGCCAGCAGCTTGGGGACAGGGGTCGGCAATGAGCAGTTCTTC.

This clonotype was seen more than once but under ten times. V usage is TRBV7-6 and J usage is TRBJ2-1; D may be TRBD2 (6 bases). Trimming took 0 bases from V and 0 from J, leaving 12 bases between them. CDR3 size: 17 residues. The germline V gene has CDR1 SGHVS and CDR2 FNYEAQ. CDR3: CASSLAGGPSSYNEQFF. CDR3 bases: TGTGCCAGCAGCTTAGCGGGGGGTCCTAGCTCCTACAATGAGCAGTTCTTC.

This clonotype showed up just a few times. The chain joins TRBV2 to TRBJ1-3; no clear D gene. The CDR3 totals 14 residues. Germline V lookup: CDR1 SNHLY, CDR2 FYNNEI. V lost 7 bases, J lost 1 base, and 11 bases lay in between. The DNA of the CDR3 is TGTGCCAGCAACCGCCGAGGATCTGGAAACACCATATATTTT. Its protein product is CASNRRGSGNTIYF. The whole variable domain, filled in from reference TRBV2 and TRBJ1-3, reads EPEVTQTPSHQVTQMGQEVILRCVPISNHLYFYWYRQILGQKVEFLVSFYNNEISEKSEIFDDQFSVERPDGSNFTLKIRSTKLEDSAMYFCASNRRGSGNTIYFGEGSWLTVV.

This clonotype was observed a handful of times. CDR3: CASSPRGPSGGAYNEQFF. Written as DNA, the CDR3 is TGTGCCAGCAGCCCTAGGGGTCCTAGCGGGGGGGCTTACAATGAGCAGTTCTTC. The chain uses TRBV7-8 and TRBJ2-1; 12 bases fit TRBD2. The V and J ends lost 5 bases and 4 bases, in that order; junction bases with no gene match: 12. The germline V gene encodes CDR1 SGHVS and CDR2 FQNEAQ. The CDR3 is 18 amino acids.

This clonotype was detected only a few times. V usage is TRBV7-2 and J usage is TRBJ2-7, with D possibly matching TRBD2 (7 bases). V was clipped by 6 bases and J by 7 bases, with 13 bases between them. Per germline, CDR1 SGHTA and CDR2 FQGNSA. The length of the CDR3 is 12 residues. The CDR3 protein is CASRRGLGEQYF. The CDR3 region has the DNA TGTGCCAGCAGGCGGGGGCTAGGGGAGCAGTACTTC.

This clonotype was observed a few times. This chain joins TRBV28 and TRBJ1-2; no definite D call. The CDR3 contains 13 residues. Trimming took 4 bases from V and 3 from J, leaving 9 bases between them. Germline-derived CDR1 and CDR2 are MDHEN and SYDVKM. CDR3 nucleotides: TGTGCCAGCAGTTCCCCCTACGACTATGGCTACACCTTC. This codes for CASSSPYDYGYTF.

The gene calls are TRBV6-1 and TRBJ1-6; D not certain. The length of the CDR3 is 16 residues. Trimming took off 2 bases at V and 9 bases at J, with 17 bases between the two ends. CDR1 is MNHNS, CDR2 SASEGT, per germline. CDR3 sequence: CASSETRVNDGSPLHF. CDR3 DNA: TGTGCCAGCAGTGAAACAAGGGTTAACGACGGTTCACCCCTCCACTTT.

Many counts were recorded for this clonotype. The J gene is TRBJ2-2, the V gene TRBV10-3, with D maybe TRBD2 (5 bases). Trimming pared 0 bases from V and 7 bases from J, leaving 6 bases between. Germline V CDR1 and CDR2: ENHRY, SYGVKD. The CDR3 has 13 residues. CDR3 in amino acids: CAISESGVGELFF. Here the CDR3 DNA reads TGTGCCATCAGTGAGTCGGGAGTCGGGGAGCTGTTTTTT.

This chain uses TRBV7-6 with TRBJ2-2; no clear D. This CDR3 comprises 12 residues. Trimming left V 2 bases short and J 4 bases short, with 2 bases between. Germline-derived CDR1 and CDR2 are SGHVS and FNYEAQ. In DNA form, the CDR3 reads TGTGCCAGCAGCTTATTCACCGGGGAGCTGTTTTTT. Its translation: CASSLFTGELFF.

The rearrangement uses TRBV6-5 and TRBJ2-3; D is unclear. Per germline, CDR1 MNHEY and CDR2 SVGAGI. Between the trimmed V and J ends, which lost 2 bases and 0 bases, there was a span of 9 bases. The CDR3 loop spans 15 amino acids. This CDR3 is CASSYNSVSTDTQYF. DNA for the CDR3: TGTGCCAGCAGTTACAATTCGGTTAGCACAGATACGCAGTATTTT.

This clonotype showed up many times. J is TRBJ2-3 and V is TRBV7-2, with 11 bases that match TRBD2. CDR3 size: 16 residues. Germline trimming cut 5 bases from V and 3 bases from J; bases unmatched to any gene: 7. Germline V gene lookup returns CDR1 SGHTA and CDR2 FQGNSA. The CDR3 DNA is TGTGCCAGCAGCAACCGACTAGCGGGGCTGACAGATACGCAGTATTTT. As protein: CASSNRLAGLTDTQYF. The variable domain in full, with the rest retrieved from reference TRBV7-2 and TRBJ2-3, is GAGVSQSPSNKVTEKGKDVELRCDPISGHTALYWYRQSLGQGLEFLIYFQGNSAPDKSGLPSDRFSAERTGGSVSTLTIQRTQQEDSAVYLCASSNRLAGLTDTQYFGPGTRLTVL.

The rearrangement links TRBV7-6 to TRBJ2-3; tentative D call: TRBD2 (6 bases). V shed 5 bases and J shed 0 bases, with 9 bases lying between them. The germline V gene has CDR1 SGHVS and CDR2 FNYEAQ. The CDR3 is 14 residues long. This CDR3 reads CASSQAGSTDTQYF. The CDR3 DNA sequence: TGTGCCAGCAGCCAAGCGGGTAGCACAGATACGCAGTATTTT.

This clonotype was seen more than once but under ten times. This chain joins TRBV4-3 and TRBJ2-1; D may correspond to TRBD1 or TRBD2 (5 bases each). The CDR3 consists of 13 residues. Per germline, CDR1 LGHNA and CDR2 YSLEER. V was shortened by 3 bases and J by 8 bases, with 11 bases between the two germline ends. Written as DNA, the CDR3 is TGCGCCAGCAGCCACTCCTTGGGGGATGAGCAGTTCTTC. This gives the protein CASSHSLGDEQFF.

CDR3 amino acids: CASSSVRAGETQYF. CDR3 nucleotide sequence: TGTGCCAGCAGCTCAGTCAGGGCTGGGGAGACCCAGTACTTC. The V call is TRBV7-6, the J call TRBJ2-5, with D possibly TRBD1 on 5 matching bases. V lost 4 bases and J 5 bases, leaving 14 bases between the germline ends. Germline loops: CDR1 SGHVS, CDR2 FNYEAQ. The CDR3 covers 14 residues.

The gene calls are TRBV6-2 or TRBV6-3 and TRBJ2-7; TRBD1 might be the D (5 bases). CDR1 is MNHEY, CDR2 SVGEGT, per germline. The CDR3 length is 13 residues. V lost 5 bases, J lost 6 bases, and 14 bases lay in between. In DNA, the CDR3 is TGTGCCAGCAGTGTTCTAGGGGCGCGCGAGCAGTACTTC. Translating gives CASSVLGAREQYF.

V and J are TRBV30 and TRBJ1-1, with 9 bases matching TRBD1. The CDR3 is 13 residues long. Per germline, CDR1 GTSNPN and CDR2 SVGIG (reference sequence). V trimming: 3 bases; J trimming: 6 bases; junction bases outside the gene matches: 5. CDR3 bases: TGTGCCTGGAGGGCGACAGGGGGATCTGAAGCTTTCTTT. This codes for CAWRATGGSEAFF.

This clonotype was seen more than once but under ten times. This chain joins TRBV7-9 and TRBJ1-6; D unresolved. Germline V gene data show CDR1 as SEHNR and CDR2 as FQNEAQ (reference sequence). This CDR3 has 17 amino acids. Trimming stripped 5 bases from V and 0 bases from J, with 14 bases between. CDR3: CASSEDPGSSYNSPLHF. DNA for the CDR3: TGTGCCAGCAGCGAAGACCCCGGGAGCTCCTATAATTCACCCCTCCACTTT. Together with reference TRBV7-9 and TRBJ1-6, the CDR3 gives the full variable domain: DTGVSQNPRHKITKRGQNVTFRCDPISEHNRLYWYRQTLGQGPEFLTYFQNEAQLEKSRLLSDRFSAERPKGSFSTLEIQRTEQGDSAMYLCASSEDPGSSYNSPLHFGNGTRLTVT.